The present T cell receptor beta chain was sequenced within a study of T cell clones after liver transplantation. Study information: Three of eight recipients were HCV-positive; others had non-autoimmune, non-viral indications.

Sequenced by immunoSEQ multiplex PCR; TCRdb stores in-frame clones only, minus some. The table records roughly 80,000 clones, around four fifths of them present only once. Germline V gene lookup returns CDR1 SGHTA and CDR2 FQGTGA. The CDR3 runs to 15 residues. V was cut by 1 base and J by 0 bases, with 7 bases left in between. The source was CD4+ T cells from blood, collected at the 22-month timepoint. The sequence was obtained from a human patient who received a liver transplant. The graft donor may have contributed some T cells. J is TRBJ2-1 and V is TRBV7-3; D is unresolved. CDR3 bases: TGTGCCAGCAGCTTAATGGATAGCTCCTACAATGAGCAGTTCTTC. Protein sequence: CASSLMDSSYNEQFF.